This T cell receptor (beta chain) originates from a study of T-cell reconstitution after alpha-beta-depleted transplantation in children. During its preparation, the TCRbeta library received unique molecular identifiers. TCRdb processed the PCR reads anew with MiXCR; each CDR3 protein has one entry. The data contain around 600,000 distinct CDR3 sequences, roughly 17% of them seen just once; the ten biggest clones take up 1.1%. CDR3 length equals 15 residues. The V gene lost 0 bases and the J gene lost 4 bases, with 10 bases spanning the gap. CDR1 is SNHLY and CDR2 is FYNNEI in the germline V gene. The rearrangement links TRBV2 to TRBJ1-3; D gene ambiguous. Sequenced here: PBMCs from the stem cell graft donor, sampled from the stem cell graft. The TCR sequence derives from a human donor who donated a stem cell graft to a child with acute myeloid leukemia. CDR3 residues: CASSEALQEGNTIYF. The CDR3 DNA sequence: TGTGCCAGCAGTGAAGCGCTTCAGGAGGGAAACACCATATATTTT. Using reference TRBV2 and TRBJ1-3 for the parts outside the CDR3, the full variable domain is EPEVTQTPSHQVTQMGQEVILRCVPISNHLYFYWYRQILGQKVEFLVSFYNNEISEKSEIFDDQFSVERPDGSNFTLKIRSTKLEDSAMYFCASSEALQEGNTIYFGEGSWLTVV.